Listed here are 6 T cell receptor beta chains from one sample, sequenced in a study of blood T cell repertoires in COVID-19 (TCRdb year 2020). The library relied on the immunoSEQ multiplex PCR assay. Not all clones reach the TCRdb copy of this immuneACCESS table, which keeps in-frame sequences only. Checked studies attribute under half of the gap to unresolved V genes and leave the rest unexplained. This sample lists 300,000 to 400,000 clones; 85% were detected once. The top ten constitute around 6.9% of the sample. The specimen was peripheral blood. These receptors were obtained from a human donor in a cohort sampled during active COVID-19.

The V gene is TRBV5-4, the J gene TRBJ2-1; 7 bases agree with TRBD1. This CDR3 region has 12 residues. V shed 4 bases and J 12 bases; nucleotides not matched to a gene: 7. Germline values: CDR1 SGHNT, CDR2 YYREEE (reference sequence). CDR3 loop: CASSQRDSRQFF. CDR3 DNA: TGTGCCAGCAGCCAACGGGACAGCAGGCAGTTCTTC. Variable domain in full (rest from reference TRBV5-4 and TRBJ2-1): ETGVTQSPTHLIKTRGQQVTLRCSSQSGHNTVSWYQQALGQGPQFIFQYYREEENGRGNFPPRFSGLQFPNYSSELNVNALELDDSALYLCASSQRDSRQFFGPGTRLTVL.

This rearrangement joins TRBV5-6 to TRBJ1-1; D not certain. Looked up from germline, CDR1 is SGHDT and CDR2 is YYEEEE. V lost 4 bases and J lost 11, with 12 bases in between. This CDR3 region has 11 residues. In DNA, the CDR3 is TGTGCCAGCAGCGACAACCACGGCGCTTTCTTT. Protein: CASSDNHGAFF.

The V call is TRBV4-1, the J call TRBJ2-1; 11 bases fit TRBD2. The germline gives CDR1 MGHRA, CDR2 YSYEKL. V shed 1 base and J 5 bases; nucleotides not matched to a gene: 13. CDR3 length equals 19 residues. The CDR3 DNA is TGCGCCAGCAGCCAAGTTACCACCTTAGCGGGGGGGCTGAACAATGAGCAGTTCTTC. This codes for CASSQVTTLAGGLNNEQFF.

This chain joins TRBV24-1 and TRBJ2-2; a possible D gene is TRBD1 (6 bases). The CDR3 spans 17 residues. Between the trimmed V and J ends, which lost 2 bases and 3 bases, there was a span of 15 bases. Germline loops: CDR1 KGHDR, CDR2 SFDVKD. The CDR3 protein is CATSDYLETGDTGELFF. The CDR3 DNA is TGTGCCACCAGTGATTATCTAGAGACAGGAGACACCGGGGAGCTGTTTTTT.

This rearrangement joins TRBV6-5 to TRBJ1-4; D is possibly TRBD1 (6 bases). The CDR3 length is 15 residues. The V gene's germline CDR1 is MNHEY and CDR2 SVGAGI. The V gene lost 2 bases and the J gene lost 8 bases, with 15 bases spanning the gap. Written as DNA, the CDR3 is TGTGCCAGCAGTTACGGATTTACAGGGCGGGAAAAACTGTTTTTT. Translated: CASSYGFTGREKLFF.

CDR3 sequence (DNA): TGTGCCAGCAGCGTAGGGTCGGTGAGAAGAGGAGGCATAAAAGCTTTCTTT. Encoded protein: CASSVGSVRRGGIKAFF. The J gene is TRBJ1-1, the V gene TRBV9; D gene ambiguous. This CDR3 region has 17 residues. Germline CDR1 SGDLS, CDR2 YYNGEE. Trimming took 0 bases from V and 9 from J, leaving 24 bases between them.